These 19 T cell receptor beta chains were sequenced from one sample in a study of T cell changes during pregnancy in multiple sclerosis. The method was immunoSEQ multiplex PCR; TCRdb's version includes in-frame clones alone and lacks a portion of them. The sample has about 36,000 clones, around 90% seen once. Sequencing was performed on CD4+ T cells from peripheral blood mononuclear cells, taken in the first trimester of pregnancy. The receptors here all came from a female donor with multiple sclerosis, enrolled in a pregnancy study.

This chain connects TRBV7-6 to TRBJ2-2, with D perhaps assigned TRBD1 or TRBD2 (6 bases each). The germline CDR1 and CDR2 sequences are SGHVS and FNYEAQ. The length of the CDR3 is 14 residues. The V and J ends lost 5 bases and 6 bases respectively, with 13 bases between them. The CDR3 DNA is TGTGCCAGCAGCCTAGGGGGGACACCCGGGGAGCTGTTTTTT. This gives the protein CASSLGGTPGELFF.

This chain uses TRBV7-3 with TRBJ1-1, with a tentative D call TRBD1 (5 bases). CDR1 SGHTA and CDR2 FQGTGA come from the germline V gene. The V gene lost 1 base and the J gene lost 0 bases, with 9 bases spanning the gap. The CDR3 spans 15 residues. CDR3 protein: CASSLIGGLNTEAFF. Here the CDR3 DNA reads TGTGCCAGCAGCTTAATCGGGGGGTTGAACACTGAAGCTTTCTTT.

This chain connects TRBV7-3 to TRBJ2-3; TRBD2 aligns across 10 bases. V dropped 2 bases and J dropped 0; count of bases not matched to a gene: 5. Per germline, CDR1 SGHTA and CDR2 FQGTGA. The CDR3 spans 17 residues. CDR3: CASSLGTSGASTDTQYF. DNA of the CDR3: TGTGCCAGCAGCTTAGGAACTAGCGGGGCTAGCACAGATACGCAGTATTTT.

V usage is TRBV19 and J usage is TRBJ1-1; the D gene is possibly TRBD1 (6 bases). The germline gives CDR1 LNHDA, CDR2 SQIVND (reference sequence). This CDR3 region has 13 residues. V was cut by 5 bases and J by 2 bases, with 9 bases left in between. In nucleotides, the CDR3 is TGTGCCAGTAGTCCGGGACAAAACACTGAAGCTTTCTTT. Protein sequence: CASSPGQNTEAFF.

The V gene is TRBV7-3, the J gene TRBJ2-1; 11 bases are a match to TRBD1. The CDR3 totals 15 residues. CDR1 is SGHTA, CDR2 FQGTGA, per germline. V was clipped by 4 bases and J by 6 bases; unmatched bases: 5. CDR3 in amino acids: CASSSGTGGSNEQFF. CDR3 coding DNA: TGTGCCAGCAGCTCCGGGACAGGGGGATCCAATGAGCAGTTCTTC.

CDR3 coding DNA: TGTGCCAGCAGCTTGTCAGGCAGTATGAACACTGAAGCTTTCTTT. This encodes CASSLSGSMNTEAFF. V usage is TRBV11-1 and J usage is TRBJ1-1; D remains ambiguous. V lost 3 bases, J lost 0 bases, and 11 bases lay in between. Germline values: CDR1 SGHAT, CDR2 FQDESV (reference sequence). This CDR3 is 15 amino acids long. Using reference TRBV11-1 and TRBJ1-1 for the parts outside the CDR3, the full variable domain is EAEVAQSPRYKITEKSQAVAFWCDPISGHATLYWYRQILGQGPELLVQFQDESVVDDSQLPKDRFSAERLKGVDSTLKIQPAELGDSAMYLCASSLSGSMNTEAFFGQGTRLTVV.

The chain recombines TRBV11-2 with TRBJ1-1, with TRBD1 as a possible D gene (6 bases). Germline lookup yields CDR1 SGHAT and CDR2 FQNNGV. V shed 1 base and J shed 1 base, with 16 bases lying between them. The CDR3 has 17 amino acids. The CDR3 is CASSLGLGGQWNTEAFF. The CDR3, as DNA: TGTGCCAGCAGCTTAGGGTTAGGGGGACAATGGAACACTGAAGCTTTCTTT.

The CDR3, as DNA: TGCGCCAGCAGTGAGCGGGGGACCGGGGAGCTGTTTTTT. This sequence encodes CASSERGTGELFF. V usage is TRBV10-1 and J usage is TRBJ2-2; a possible D gene is TRBD2 (6 bases). Per the germline V gene, CDR1 is WNHNN and CDR2 is SYGVQD (reference sequence). V was pared by 2 bases and J by 5 bases, with 6 bases between. The CDR3 is 13 amino acids.

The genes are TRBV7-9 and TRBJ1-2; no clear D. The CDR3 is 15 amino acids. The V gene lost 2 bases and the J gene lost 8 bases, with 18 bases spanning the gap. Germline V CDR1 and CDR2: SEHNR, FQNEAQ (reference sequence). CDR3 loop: CASSLRLGPERGYTF. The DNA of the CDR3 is TGTGCCAGCAGCTTAAGACTGGGCCCCGAGCGGGGCTACACCTTC. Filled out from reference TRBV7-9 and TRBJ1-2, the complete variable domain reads DTGVSQNPRHKITKRGQNVTFRCDPISEHNRLYWYRQTLGQGPEFLTYFQNEAQLEKSRLLSDRFSAERPKGSFSTLEIQRTEQGDSAMYLCASSLRLGPERGYTFGSGTRLTVV.

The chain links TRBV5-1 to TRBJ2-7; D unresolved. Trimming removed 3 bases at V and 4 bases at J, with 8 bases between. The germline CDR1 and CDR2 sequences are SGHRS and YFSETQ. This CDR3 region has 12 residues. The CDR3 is CASSSGEYEQYF. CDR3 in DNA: TGCGCCAGCAGCTCTGGAGAGTACGAGCAGTACTTC.

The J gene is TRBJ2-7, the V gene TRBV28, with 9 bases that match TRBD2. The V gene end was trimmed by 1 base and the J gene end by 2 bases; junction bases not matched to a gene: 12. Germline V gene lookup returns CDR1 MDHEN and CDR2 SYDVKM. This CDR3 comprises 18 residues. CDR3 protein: CASSLSGRGSGSAYEQYF. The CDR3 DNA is TGTGCCAGCAGTTTATCGGGCAGGGGTAGCGGGAGTGCCTACGAGCAGTACTTC.

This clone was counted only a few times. CDR3 DNA: TGCAGCACGGGAGAAAATACCTACGAGCAGTACTTC. This sequence encodes CSTGENTYEQYF. V and J are TRBV29-1 and TRBJ2-7, with D maybe TRBD2 (6 bases). Germline V gene lookup returns CDR1 SQVTM and CDR2 ANQGSEA. The V gene lost 8 bases and the J gene lost 2 bases, with 13 bases spanning the gap. This CDR3 spans 12 amino acids.

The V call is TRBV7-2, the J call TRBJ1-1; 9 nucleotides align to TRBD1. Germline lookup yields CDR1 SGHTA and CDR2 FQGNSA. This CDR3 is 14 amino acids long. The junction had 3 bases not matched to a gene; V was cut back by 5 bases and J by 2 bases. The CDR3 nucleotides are TGTGCCAGCAGCCTGGGACAGGGCAACACTGAAGCTTTCTTT. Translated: CASSLGQGNTEAFF.

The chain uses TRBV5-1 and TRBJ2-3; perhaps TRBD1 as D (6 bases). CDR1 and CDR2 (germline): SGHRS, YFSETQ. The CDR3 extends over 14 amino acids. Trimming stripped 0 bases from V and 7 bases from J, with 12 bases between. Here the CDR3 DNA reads TGCGCCAGCAGCTTGGAACAGGGCCGCAATACGCAGTATTTT. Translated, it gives CASSLEQGRNTQYF.

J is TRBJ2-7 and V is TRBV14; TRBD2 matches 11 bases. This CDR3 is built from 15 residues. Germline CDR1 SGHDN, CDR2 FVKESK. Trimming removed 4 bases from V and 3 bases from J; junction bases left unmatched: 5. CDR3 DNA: TGTGCCAGCAGCCTACTCGGGACTAGCGGCTACGAGCAGTACTTC. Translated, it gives CASSLLGTSGYEQYF. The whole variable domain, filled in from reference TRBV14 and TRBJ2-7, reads EAGVTQFPSHSVIEKGQTVTLRCDPISGHDNLYWYRRVMGKEIKFLLHFVKESKQDESGMPNNRFLAERTGGTYSTLKVQPAELEDSGVYFCASSLLGTSGYEQYFGPGTRLTVT.

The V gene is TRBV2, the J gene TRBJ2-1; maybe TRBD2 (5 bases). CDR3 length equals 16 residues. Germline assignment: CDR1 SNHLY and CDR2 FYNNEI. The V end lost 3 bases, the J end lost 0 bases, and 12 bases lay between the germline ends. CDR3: CASSEVVRVSYNEQFF. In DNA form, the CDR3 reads TGTGCCAGCAGTGAGGTCGTGCGGGTCTCCTACAATGAGCAGTTCTTC.

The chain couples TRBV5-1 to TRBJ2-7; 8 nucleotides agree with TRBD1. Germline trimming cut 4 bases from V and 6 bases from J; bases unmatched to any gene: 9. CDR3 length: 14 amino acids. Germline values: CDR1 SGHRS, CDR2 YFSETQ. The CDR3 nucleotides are TGCGCCAGCAGCGGCTCGGGACAGGTCGCCGAGCAGTACTTC. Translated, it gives CASSGSGQVAEQYF.

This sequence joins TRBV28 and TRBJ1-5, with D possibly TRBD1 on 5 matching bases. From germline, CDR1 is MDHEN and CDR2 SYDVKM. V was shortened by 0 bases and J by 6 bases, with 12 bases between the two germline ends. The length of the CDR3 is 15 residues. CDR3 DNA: TGTGCCAGCAGTTTATGGGCAGGGATGGGTCAGCCCCAGCATTTT. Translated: CASSLWAGMGQPQHF.

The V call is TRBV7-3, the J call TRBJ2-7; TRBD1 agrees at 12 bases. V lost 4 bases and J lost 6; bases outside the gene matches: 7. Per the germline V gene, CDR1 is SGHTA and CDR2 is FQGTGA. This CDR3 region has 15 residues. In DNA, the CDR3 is TGTGCCAGCAGCTCCCCGGGACAGGGGGCCGGCGAGCAGTACTTC. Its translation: CASSSPGQGAGEQYF.